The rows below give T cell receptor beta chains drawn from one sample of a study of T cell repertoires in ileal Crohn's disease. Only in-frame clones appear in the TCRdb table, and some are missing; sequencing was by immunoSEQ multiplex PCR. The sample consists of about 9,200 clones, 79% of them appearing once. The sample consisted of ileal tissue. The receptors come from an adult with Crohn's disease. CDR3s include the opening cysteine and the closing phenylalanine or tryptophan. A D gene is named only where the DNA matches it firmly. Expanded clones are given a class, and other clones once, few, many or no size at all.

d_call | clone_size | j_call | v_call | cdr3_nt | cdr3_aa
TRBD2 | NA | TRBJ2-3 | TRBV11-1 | TGTGCCAGCAGCTTACTGACTAGCGGGGGCACAGATACGCAGTATTTT | CASSLLTSGGTDTQYF
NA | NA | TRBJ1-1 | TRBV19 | TGTGCCAGTAGCAAATTAACAGGGCCTGAAGCTTTCTTT | CASSKLTGPEAFF
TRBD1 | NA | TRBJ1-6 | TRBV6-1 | TGTGCCAGCAGCCGGGACAGGGTTGCTTCACCCCTCCACTTT | CASSRDRVASPLHF
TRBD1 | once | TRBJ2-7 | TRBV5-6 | TGTGCCAGCAGCTTACAGGGGGCTTACTCCTACGAGCAGTACTTC | CASSLQGAYSYEQYF
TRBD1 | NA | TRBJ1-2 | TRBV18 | TGTGCCAGCTCACCAACGGGACAGGGGTATCCTGGCTACACCTTC | CASSPTGQGYPGYTF
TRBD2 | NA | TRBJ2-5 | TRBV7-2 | TGTGCCAGCAGCTTCGGGGGGGCGGACCAAGAGACCCAGTACTTC | CASSFGGADQETQYF
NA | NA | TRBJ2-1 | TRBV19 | TGTGCCAGTACTCCCGACAGGTCCTCCTACAATGAGCAGTTCTTC | CASTPDRSSYNEQFF
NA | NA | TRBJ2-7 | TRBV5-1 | TGCGCCAGCAGCTTTCGGACTGCCTCCTACGAGCAGTACTTC | CASSFRTASYEQYF
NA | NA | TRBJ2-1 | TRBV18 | TGTGCCAGCTCACCACCGGGGAGGAGCTCCTACAATGAGCAGTTCTTC | CASSPPGRSSYNEQFF
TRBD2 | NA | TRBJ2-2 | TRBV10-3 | TGTGCCATCAGTGGGGAGGGTTTTATAGCCGGGGAGCTGTTTTTT | CAISGEGFIAGELFF
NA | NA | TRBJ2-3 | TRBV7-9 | TGTGCCAGCAGCTTAGCGTCACGGCGGGCAGATACGCAGTATTTT | CASSLASRRADTQYF
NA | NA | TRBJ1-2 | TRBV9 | TGTGCCAGCAGCGTAAGGGCGGACTTCTATGGCTACACCTTC | CASSVRADFYGYTF
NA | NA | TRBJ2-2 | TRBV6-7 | TGTGCCAGCAGTTACCATAAGCTTGGGAACACCGGGGAGCTGTTTTTT | CASSYHKLGNTGELFF
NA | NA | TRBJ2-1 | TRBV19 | TGTGCCAGTAGTATTAGTCCCGCTTTTAACAGCCTCAGCTCCTACAATGAGCAGTTCTTC | CASSISPAFNSLSSYNEQFF
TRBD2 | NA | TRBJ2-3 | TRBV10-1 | TGCGCCAGCAGTGAGCGCGGACTAGCGGGGGGTAGCACAGATACGCAGTATTTT | CASSERGLAGGSTDTQYF
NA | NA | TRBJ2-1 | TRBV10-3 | TGTGCCATCAGTGCAGCGGTTTACAATGAGCAGTTCTTC | CAISAAVYNEQFF
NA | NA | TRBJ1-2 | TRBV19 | TGTGCCAGTAGTATCGTTTCCCCCGGATACAATAGCAATGGCTACACCTTC | CASSIVSPGYNSNGYTF
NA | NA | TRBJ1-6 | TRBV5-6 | TGTGCCAGCAGTCCGAAGCAGGGCAGGGGCATCTCCTATAATTCACCCCTCCACTTT | CASSPKQGRGISYNSPLHF
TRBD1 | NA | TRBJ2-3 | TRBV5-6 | TGTGCCAGCAGCTCGAGGGACAGGGAGTATTTT | CASSSRDREYF
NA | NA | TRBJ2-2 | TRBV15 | TGTGCCACCAGCAGAGAGCGTACAGCACAGGGTAACGACATACGGACCGGGGAGCTGTTTTTT | CATSRERTAQGNDIRTGELFF
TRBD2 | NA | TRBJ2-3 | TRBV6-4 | TGTGCCAGCAGTGAAGCGGGGGGCACAGATACGCAGTATTTT | CASSEAGGTDTQYF
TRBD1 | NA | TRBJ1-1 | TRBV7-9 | TGTGCCAGCAGCCCATATGTGGACAGGATGAACACTGAAGCTTTCTTT | CASSPYVDRMNTEAFF
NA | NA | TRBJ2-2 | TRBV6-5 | TGTGCCAGCAAGGACAGCTCGAACACCGGGGAGCTGTTTTTT | CASKDSSNTGELFF
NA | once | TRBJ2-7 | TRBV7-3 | TGTGCCAGCAGCTTAGATTCCGGGACTGGCTACTACGAGCAGTACTTC | CASSLDSGTGYYEQYF
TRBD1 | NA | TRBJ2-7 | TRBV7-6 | TGTGCCAGCAGCTTGGTCCCTGATACCGGGACAGAGAAACCCCTTTCCTACGAGCAGTACTTC | CASSLVPDTGTEKPLSYEQYF
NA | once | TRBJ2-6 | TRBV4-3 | TGCGCCAGCAGCCAAGAAGCAGGGGCCGGGGCCAACGTCCTGACTTTC | CASSQEAGAGANVLTF
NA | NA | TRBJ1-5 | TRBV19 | TGTGCCACCCAAAACAGCTATAGCAATCAGCCCCAGCATTTT | CATQNSYSNQPQHF
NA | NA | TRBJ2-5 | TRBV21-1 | TGTGCCAGCAGCAACGCGGCAGAGACCCAGTACTTC | CASSNAAETQYF
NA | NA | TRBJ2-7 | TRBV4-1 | TGCGCCAGCAGCCAAGGGGTTAGGGGCTACGAGCAGTACTTC | CASSQGVRGYEQYF
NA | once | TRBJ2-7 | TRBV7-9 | TGTGCCAGCAGCTTAGCGCAGGGCTACGAGCAGTACTTC | CASSLAQGYEQYF
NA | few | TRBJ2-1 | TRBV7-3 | TGTGCCAGCAGCTTAGGGGCTAGCTCCTACAATGAGCAGTTCTTC | CASSLGASSYNEQFF
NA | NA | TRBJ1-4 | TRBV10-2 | TGCGCCACCCCGACAGGCTCTAAGCGAGGTGAAAAACTGTTTTTT | CATPTGSKRGEKLFF
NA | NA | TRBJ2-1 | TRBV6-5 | TGTGCCAGCAGTTTTAAGACTGGGAATGAGCAGTTCTTC | CASSFKTGNEQFF
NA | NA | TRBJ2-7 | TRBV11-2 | TGTGCCAGCAGCTTAGGACTAGTCTACGAGCAGTACTTC | CASSLGLVYEQYF
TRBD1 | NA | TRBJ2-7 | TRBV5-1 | TGCGCCAGCAGCTCCTCAACAGGGGGCCCCTACGAGCAGTACTTC | CASSSSTGGPYEQYF
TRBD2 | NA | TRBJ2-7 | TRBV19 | TGTGCCAGTAGTATGACTAGCGGACCCTACGAGCAGTACTTC | CASSMTSGPYEQYF
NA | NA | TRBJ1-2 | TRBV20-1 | TGCAGTGCCGGAAGGGGCTATGGCTACACCTTC | CSAGRGYGYTF
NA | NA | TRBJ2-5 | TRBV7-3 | TGTGCCAGCAGCCAGGGGCCAACTAGGCGAGAGACCCAGTACTTC | CASSQGPTRRETQYF
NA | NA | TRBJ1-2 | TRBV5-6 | TGTGCCAGCAGTTTCCCTCATGGTCGGGGCTACACCTTC | CASSFPHGRGYTF
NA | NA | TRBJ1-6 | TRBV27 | TGTGCCAGCAGTTTGGGATTTCGGGGGGACGGTTCACCCCTCCACTTT | CASSLGFRGDGSPLHF
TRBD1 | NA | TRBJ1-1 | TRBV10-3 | TGTGCCATCAGTTTCGGACAGGACACTGAAGCTTTCTTT | CAISFGQDTEAFF
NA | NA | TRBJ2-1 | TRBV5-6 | TGTGCCAGCAGCTCGCCGCTCGGGGGAGTGGCCCCGAATGAGCAGTTCTTC | CASSSPLGGVAPNEQFF
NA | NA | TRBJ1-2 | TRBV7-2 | TGTGCCAGCAGCGAACGCGTGGCTAGAGGTGGCGGGACCTTC | CASSERVARGGGTF
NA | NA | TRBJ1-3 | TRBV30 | TGTGCCTGGAGCGGAGGGCGTTTCTCTGGAAACACCATATATTTT | CAWSGGRFSGNTIYF
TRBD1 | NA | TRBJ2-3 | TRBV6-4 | TGTGCCAGCAGTGACTCAGGGGGCGCAGATACGCAGTATTTT | CASSDSGGADTQYF
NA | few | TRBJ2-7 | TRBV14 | TGTGCCAGCAGCCAGTCGGGACTCCTCGGCGAGCAGTACTTC | CASSQSGLLGEQYF
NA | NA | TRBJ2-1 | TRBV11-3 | TGTGCCAGCAGCGCCACGGCTAGGTCCGATGAGCAGTTCTTC | CASSATARSDEQFF
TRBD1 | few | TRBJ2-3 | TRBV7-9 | TGTGCCAGCAGCTTATTCCGGGGGACAGGGGGCACAGATACGCAGTATTTT | CASSLFRGTGGTDTQYF
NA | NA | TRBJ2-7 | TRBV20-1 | TGCAGTGCTAGGAGTACCTACGAGCAGTACTTC | CSARSTYEQYF
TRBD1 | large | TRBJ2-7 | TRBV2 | TGTGCCAGCAGGGACGACAGGGGGGGCTCCTACGAGCAGTACTTC | CASRDDRGGSYEQYF
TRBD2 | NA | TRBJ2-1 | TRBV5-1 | TGCGCCAGCAGACCGGGACTAGCGGGAGTCCCCAACAATGAGCAGTTCTTC | CASRPGLAGVPNNEQFF
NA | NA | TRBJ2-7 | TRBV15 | TGTGCCACCAGCAGCAGTCCGTGGGGGCCTAACTTCTACGAGCAGTACTTC | CATSSSPWGPNFYEQYF
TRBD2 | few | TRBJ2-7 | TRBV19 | TGTGCCAGTATCCTACTAGCGGGAGGGGTCGCCGAGCAGTACTTC | CASILLAGGVAEQYF
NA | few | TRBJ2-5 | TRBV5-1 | TGCGCCAGCAGCCCTCGGGGGGCGTACCAAGAGACCCAGTACTTC | CASSPRGAYQETQYF
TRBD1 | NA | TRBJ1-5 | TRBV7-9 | TGTGCCAGCAGCGGAGGGACAGGGGGCACCTATAGCAATCAGCCCCAGCATTTT | CASSGGTGGTYSNQPQHF
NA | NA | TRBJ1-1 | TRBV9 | TGTGCCAGCAGCGTAGAGGGGGTAAGCACTGAAGCTTTCTTT | CASSVEGVSTEAFF
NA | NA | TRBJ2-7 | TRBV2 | TGTGCCAGCAGGGGGGCCAGGGTTTCGTACGAGCAGTACTTC | CASRGARVSYEQYF
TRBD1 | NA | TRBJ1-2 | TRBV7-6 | TGTGCCAGCAGCTCTACCAGCGACAGGGGCAACTATGGCTACACCTTC | CASSSTSDRGNYGYTF
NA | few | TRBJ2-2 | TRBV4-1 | TGCGCCAGCAGCCAAGACCTCGCCGGGGAGCTGTTTTTT | CASSQDLAGELFF